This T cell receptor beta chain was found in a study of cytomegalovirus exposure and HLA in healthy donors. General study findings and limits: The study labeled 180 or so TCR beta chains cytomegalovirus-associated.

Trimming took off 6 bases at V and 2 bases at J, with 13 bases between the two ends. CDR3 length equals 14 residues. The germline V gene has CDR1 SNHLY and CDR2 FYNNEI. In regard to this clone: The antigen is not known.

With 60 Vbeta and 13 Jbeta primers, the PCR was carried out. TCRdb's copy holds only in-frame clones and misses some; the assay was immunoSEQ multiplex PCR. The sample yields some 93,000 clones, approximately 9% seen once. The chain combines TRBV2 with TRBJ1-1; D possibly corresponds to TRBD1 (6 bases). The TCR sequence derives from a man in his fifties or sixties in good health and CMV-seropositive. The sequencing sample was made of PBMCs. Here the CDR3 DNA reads TGTGCCAGCAGCGTGACAGGCTATAACACTGAAGCTTTCTTT. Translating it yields CASSVTGYNTEAFF.